The TCR beta chain under discussion was sequenced for a study of metastatic and nonmetastatic thyroid tumors. Study as a whole: Samples came from malignant and benign thyroid patients, and repertoires were compared across blood and tumor or nodule tissue. Study-level results: It was reported that TCR beta diversity was significantly higher in malignant thyroid tumors than benign nodules, in blood and tumor.

Remarks on this clone: Antigen specificity is unknown.

Before thyroid surgery, none of the patients had received any treatment. The CDR3 consists of 12 residues. Trimming cost V 5 bases and J 2 bases, with 7 bases left between them. CDR1 and CDR2 from the germline V gene are SGHAT and FQNNGV. Authors' methods: A distant-metastasis classifier for papillary thyroid cancer was built using CDR3 differences across clinicopathological groups. TCRdb re-called the PCR reads through MiXCR. The V and J calls follow TCRdb's processing rather than the paper's. Here the sample spans about 21,000 clones, approximately 10% being singletons. The sequencing input was blood. This chain connects TRBV11-2 to TRBJ2-7; a weak D match, TRBD1 (5 bases). The clonotype originates from a female donor with papillary thyroid cancer or a benign thyroid nodule (not recorded which). Some clones in this sample may be carry-over from other donors' samples. CDR3 sequence: CASSPTAYEQYF. In DNA form, the CDR3 reads TGTGCCAGCAGCCCGACAGCCTACGAGCAGTACTTC.